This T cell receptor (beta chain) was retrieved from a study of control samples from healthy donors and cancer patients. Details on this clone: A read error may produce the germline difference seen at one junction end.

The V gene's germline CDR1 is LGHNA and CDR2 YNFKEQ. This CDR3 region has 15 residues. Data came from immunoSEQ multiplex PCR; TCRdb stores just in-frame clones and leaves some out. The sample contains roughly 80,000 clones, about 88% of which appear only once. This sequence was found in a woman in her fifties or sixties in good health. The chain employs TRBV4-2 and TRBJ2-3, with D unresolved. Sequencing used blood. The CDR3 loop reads CANSQEKAATDTQYF. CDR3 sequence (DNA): TGTGCCAACAGCCAAGAGAAAGCAGCGACAGATACGCAGTATTTT.